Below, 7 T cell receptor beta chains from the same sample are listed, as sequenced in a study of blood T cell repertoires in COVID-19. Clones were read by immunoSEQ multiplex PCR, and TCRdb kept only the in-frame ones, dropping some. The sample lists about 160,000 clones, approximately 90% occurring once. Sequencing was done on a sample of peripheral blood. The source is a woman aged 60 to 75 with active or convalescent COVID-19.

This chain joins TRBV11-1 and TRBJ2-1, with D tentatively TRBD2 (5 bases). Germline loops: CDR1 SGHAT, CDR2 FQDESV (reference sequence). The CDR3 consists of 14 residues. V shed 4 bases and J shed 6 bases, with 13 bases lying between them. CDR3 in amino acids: CASSYESSINEQFF. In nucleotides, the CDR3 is TGTGCCAGCAGCTATGAGTCTAGCATCAATGAGCAGTTCTTC.

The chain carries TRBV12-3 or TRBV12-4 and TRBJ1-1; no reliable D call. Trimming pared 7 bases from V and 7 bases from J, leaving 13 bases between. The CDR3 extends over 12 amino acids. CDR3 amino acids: CASTNLGSEAFF. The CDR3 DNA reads TGTGCCAGCACTAACCTAGGGAGTGAAGCTTTCTTT.

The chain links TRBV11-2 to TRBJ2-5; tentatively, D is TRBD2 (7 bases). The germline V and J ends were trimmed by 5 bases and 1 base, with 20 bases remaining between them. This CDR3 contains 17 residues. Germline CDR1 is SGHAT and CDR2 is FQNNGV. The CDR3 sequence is CASSPSGTRDFQETQYF. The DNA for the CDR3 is TGTGCCAGCAGCCCGAGCGGGACACGAGACTTCCAAGAGACCCAGTACTTC.

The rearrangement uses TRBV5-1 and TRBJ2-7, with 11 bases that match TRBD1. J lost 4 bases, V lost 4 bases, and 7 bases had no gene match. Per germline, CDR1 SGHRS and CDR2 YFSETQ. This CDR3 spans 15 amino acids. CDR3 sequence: CASSVGTGGEYEQYF. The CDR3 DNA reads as TGCGCCAGCAGCGTCGGGACAGGGGGGGAATACGAGCAGTACTTC.

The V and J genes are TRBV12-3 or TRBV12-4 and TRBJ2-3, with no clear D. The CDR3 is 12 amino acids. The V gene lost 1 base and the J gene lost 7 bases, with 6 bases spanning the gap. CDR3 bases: TGTGCCAGCAGTTTAGAGACATATACGCAGTATTTT. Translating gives CASSLETYTQYF.

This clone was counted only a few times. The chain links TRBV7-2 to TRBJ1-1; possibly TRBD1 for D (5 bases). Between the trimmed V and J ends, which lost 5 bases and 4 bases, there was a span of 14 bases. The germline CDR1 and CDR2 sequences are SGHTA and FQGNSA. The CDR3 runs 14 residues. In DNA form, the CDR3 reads TGTGCCAGCAGCGGAGTTGGGGGAGGCACTGAAGCTTTCTTT. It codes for CASSGVGGGTEAFF. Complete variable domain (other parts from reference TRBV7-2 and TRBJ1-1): GAGVSQSPSNKVTEKGKDVELRCDPISGHTALYWYRQSLGQGLEFLIYFQGNSAPDKSGLPSDRFSAERTGGSVSTLTIQRTQQEDSAVYLCASSGVGGGTEAFFGQGTRLTVV.

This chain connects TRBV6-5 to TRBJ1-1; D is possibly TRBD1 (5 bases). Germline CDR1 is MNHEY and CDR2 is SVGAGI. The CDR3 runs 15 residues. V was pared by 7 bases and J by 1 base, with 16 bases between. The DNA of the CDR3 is TGTGCCAGCATTGCAGGGCCTACAAGGAACACTGAAGCTTTCTTT. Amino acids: CASIAGPTRNTEAFF.